Presented here are 17 T cell receptor beta chains from one specimen sequenced in a study of blood T cell repertoires in COVID-19. The repertoire was sequenced with immunoSEQ multiplex PCR; TCRdb's copy has only in-frame clones and lacks some. This sample yields approximately 200,000 clones, of which 85% are seen a single time; under 20% belongs to the top ten. Sequenced input: PBMCs or T cells enriched from blood (not recorded which). These receptors all stem from a man aged 40-49 years who had recovered from COVID-19.

The chain uses TRBV7-3 and TRBJ2-3, with a weak D call TRBD2 (6 bases). The V end was cut by 2 bases, the J end by 0 bases, with 9 bases between. The germline CDR1 and CDR2 sequences are SGHTA and FQGTGA. CDR3 length: 15 residues. The CDR3, as DNA: TGTGCCAGCAGCTTAGGGGGACTCAGCACAGATACGCAGTATTTT. It codes for CASSLGGLSTDTQYF.

The chain has TRBV19 and TRBJ1-1; TRBD1 matches at 10 bases. The CDR3 has 14 amino acids. Germline assignment: CDR1 LNHDA and CDR2 SQIVND (reference sequence). J was trimmed by 8 bases and V by 3 bases; bases with no gene match: 6. CDR3 in DNA: TGTGCCAGTAGTATCGATCGGGACAGGGGAGAAGCTTTCTTT. Protein sequence: CASSIDRDRGEAFF.

This clone is a singleton in its sample. The chain combines TRBV9 with TRBJ1-3; D ambiguous. This CDR3 region has 15 residues. Trimming cost V 4 bases and J 0 bases, with 11 bases left between them. CDR1 is SGDLS, CDR2 YYNGEE, per germline. The CDR3 spells CASSQNPSSGNTIYF. In DNA form, the CDR3 reads TGTGCCAGCAGCCAAAATCCGAGCTCTGGAAACACCATATATTTT.

This rearrangement joins TRBV25-1 to TRBJ2-3; D may be TRBD2 (5 bases). This CDR3 is 14 amino acids long. CDR1 is MGHDK, CDR2 SYGVNS, per germline. The V end lost 8 bases, the J end lost 1 base, and 13 bases lay between the germline ends. The CDR3 reads CASGSVRGTDTQYF. The CDR3 DNA reads as TGTGCCAGCGGATCTGTGAGGGGCACAGATACGCAGTATTTT.

The chain couples TRBV15 to TRBJ2-1; 8 bases match TRBD1. From germline, CDR1 is LNHNV and CDR2 YYDKDF (reference sequence). The CDR3 covers 14 residues. V was pared by 10 bases and J by 2 bases, with 7 bases of the junction left unmatched. CDR3 region: CAIPTGGPYNEQFF. The CDR3 DNA follows: TGTGCCATCCCAACAGGGGGTCCCTACAATGAGCAGTTCTTC.

The genes are TRBV2 and TRBJ1-1; 8 bases match TRBD1. Germline lookup yields CDR1 SNHLY and CDR2 FYNNEI. The CDR3 sequence is 14 residues long. Germline trimming cut 6 bases from V and 3 bases from J; bases unmatched to any gene: 6. In nucleotides, the CDR3 is TGTGCCAGCAGCCTACAGGGGGGGGACACTGAAGCTTTCTTT. This gives the protein CASSLQGGDTEAFF.

V gene TRBV6-2 or TRBV6-3 combines with J gene TRBJ1-4; 9 nucleotides line up with TRBD1. This CDR3 has 18 amino acids. The germline V gene has CDR1 MNHEY and CDR2 SVGEGT. V lost 4 bases, J lost 0 bases, and 9 bases stayed unmatched. CDR3 coding DNA: TGTGCCAGCAGTTTCGATACAGGGGGCTTGGCAACTAATGAAAAACTGTTTTTT. Protein product: CASSFDTGGLATNEKLFF.

The chain uses TRBV4-2 and TRBJ1-3; no reliable D call. Trimming cost V 0 bases and J 3 bases, with 3 bases left between them. The V gene's germline CDR1 is LGHNA and CDR2 YNFKEQ. The length of the CDR3 is 13 residues. The CDR3 DNA is TGTGCCAGCAGCCAAGAATATGGAAACACCATATATTTT. Translation: CASSQEYGNTIYF.

This chain uses TRBV4-1 with TRBJ2-5; no reliable D call. V dropped 8 bases and J dropped 5 bases, with 9 bases sitting between them. The V gene's germline CDR1 is MGHRA and CDR2 YSYEKL. The CDR3 is 11 residues long. The CDR3 loop reads CASSYGETQYF. Here the CDR3 DNA reads TGCGCCAGCTCCTACGGGGAGACCCAGTACTTC.

The chain has TRBV4-1 and TRBJ2-6, with D maybe TRBD2 (6 bases). The CDR3 is 16 residues long. V shed 4 bases and J shed 0 bases, with 10 bases lying between them. Germline V gene sequence: CDR1 MGHRA, CDR2 YSYEKL. This CDR3 is CASSPSGGSGANVLTF. The CDR3 DNA sequence: TGCGCCAGCAGCCCGTCCGGGGGCTCTGGGGCCAACGTCCTGACTTTC.

This clone occurred a few times. J is TRBJ1-1 and V is TRBV11-3, with 7 bases aligning to TRBD1. The CDR3 is made up of 14 amino acids. Trimming removed 2 bases from V and 1 base from J; junction bases left unmatched: 1. CDR1 and CDR2 (germline): SGHNT, YENEEA. The CDR3 loop reads CASSLHRGNTEAFF. CDR3 sequence (DNA): TGTGCCAGCAGCTTACACAGGGGGAACACTGAAGCTTTCTTT.

The genes are TRBV28 and TRBJ2-3; possible D gene TRBD2, 6 bases. This CDR3 contains 14 residues. Between the trimmed V and J ends, which lost 2 bases and 2 bases, there was a span of 8 bases. Germline assignment: CDR1 MDHEN and CDR2 SYDVKM. CDR3 nucleotide sequence: TGTGCCAGCAGTTTACGGGGGACCACAGATACGCAGTATTTT. Its translation: CASSLRGTTDTQYF.

The chain couples TRBV18 to TRBJ2-5; 9 bases agree with TRBD1. Losses at the gene ends were 2 bases for V and 2 bases for J; bases not matched to a gene: 3. The CDR3 contains 15 residues. Germline V gene data show CDR1 as KGHSH and CDR2 as LQKENI. The CDR3 coding sequence is TGTGCCAGCTCACCAGGACAGGGGTATCAAGAGACCCAGTACTTC. Protein product: CASSPGQGYQETQYF. Using reference TRBV18 and TRBJ2-5 for the parts outside the CDR3, the full variable domain is NAGVMQNPRHLVRRRGQEARLRCSPMKGHSHVYWYRQLPEEGLKFMVYLQKENIIDESGMPKERFSAEFPKEGPSILRIQQVVRGDSAAYFCASSPGQGYQETQYFGPGTRLLVL.

The rearrangement uses TRBV11-3 and TRBJ2-2; the match to TRBD1 covers 8 bases. Germline CDR1 SGHNT, CDR2 YENEEA. The CDR3 consists of 15 residues. Trimming removed 5 bases from V and 5 bases from J; junction bases left unmatched: 7. DNA of the CDR3: TGTGCCAGCAGCGTCGACAGGGGATCGACCGGGGAGCTGTTTTTT. This gives the protein CASSVDRGSTGELFF.

This clone was observed a single time. The chain uses TRBV7-8 and TRBJ1-2; 10 nucleotides agree with TRBD1. The germline V gene has CDR1 SGHVS and CDR2 FQNEAQ. V shed 5 bases, J shed 6 bases, and the junction held 12 bases outside the gene matches. The CDR3 has 16 amino acids. In DNA, the CDR3 is TGTGCCAGCAGCCCCCGACCGACAGGGGGCGCGAATGGCTACACCTTC. It is translated as CASSPRPTGGANGYTF.

The rearrangement links TRBV18 to TRBJ1-1; D is perhaps TRBD1 (5 bases). Germline values: CDR1 KGHSH, CDR2 LQKENI. V lost 2 bases to trimming and J lost 4 bases, with 11 bases between them. The CDR3 is made up of 14 amino acids. The CDR3 DNA sequence: TGTGCCAGCTCACCAGCCCTTCAGGGCACTGAAGCTTTCTTT. Translation gives CASSPALQGTEAFF.

The rearrangement links TRBV18 to TRBJ2-7; D perhaps matches TRBD2 (6 bases). This CDR3 is 13 amino acids long. Trimming left V 3 bases short and J 4 bases short, with 10 bases between. In germline, CDR1 is KGHSH, CDR2 LQKENI. The CDR3 here is CASSPGLTYEQYF. The CDR3 region has the DNA TGTGCCAGCTCACCGGGACTCACATACGAGCAGTACTTC. Full variable domain (rest looked up from reference TRBV18 and TRBJ2-7): NAGVMQNPRHLVRRRGQEARLRCSPMKGHSHVYWYRQLPEEGLKFMVYLQKENIIDESGMPKERFSAEFPKEGPSILRIQQVVRGDSAAYFCASSPGLTYEQYFGPGTRLTVT.